The clone carrying this T cell receptor (beta chain) showed up just a few times. Its antigen is currently unknown. Profiled with immunoSEQ multiplex PCR; TCRdb holds only in-frame clones, not every one. The table lists about 24,000 clones, roughly 74% of them singletons. These data belong to a study of cytotoxic CD8 clonotypes in ibrutinib-treated CLL. Study-level points and caveats: Clonality at baseline surpassed age-matched healthy donors and tracked circulating CD8+ T-cell counts. Clonality went up at the time of ibrutinib response, stayed stable in sustained remission, and later dropped back toward its baseline level at progression.

Germline lookup yields CDR1 SEHNR and CDR2 FQNEAQ (reference sequence). The CDR3 has 14 residues. Unmatched junction bases numbered 5, after V lost 5 bases and J lost 6 bases. The TCR was taken from a human donor with chronic lymphocytic leukemia. The chain uses TRBV7-9 and TRBJ1-4, with 8 bases that match TRBD1. The sample consisted of PBMCs, taken after 12 months of ibrutinib treatment. Here the CDR3 reads CASSGQGIYEKLFF. Written as DNA, the CDR3 is TGTGCCAGCAGCGGACAGGGCATTTATGAAAAACTGTTTTTT. The full variable domain, rest sourced from reference TRBV7-9 and TRBJ1-4, is DTGVSQNPRHKITKRGQNVTFRCDPISEHNRLYWYRQTLGQGPEFLTYFQNEAQLEKSRLLSDRFSAERPKGSFSTLEIQRTEQGDSAMYLCASSGQGIYEKLFFGSGTQLSVL.